This T cell receptor beta chain was recovered during a study of blood T cell repertoires in COVID-19. At the level of the study: Donors in the United States, Italy and Spain gave samples during acute or convalescent COVID-19. T cells, B-cell-depleted T cells, or PBMCs supplied cDNA or gDNA.

The V gene end was trimmed by 0 bases and the J gene end by 6 bases; junction bases not matched to a gene: 3. The CDR3 length is 14 residues. Germline CDR1 SGDLS, CDR2 YYNGEE. As handled by the study authors: Reference gene primers were amplified, and this amplification served to estimate nucleated cell counts. Data came from immunoSEQ multiplex PCR; TCRdb stores just in-frame clones and leaves some out. That table gives V, J and clone size, and the DNA gave D and trimming. This table has around 150,000 clones, 75% to 90% appearing once. The TCR originated in a human donor with acute or convalescent COVID-19. The donor label of this sample is uncertain. Source material: peripheral blood. This rearrangement joins TRBV9 to TRBJ1-2; 9 bases are a match to TRBD1. CDR3 region: CASSVVQGADGYTF. The CDR3 nucleotides read TGTGCCAGCAGCGTAGTACAGGGGGCTGATGGCTACACCTTC.